The 9 T cell receptor beta chains listed next were all sequenced from one sample in a study of post-analysis software for immune sequencing data. The study, taken as a whole, reports: Elevated frequency relative to controls characterized roughly five TRBV segments in patients, TRBV5-6, TRBV5-1 and TRBV20-1 among them.

Their specific antigens are unknown. The TCR beta cDNA libraries contained unique molecular identifiers. TCRdb redid the calling of the PCR reads with MiXCR, one entry per CDR3 protein. The table lists roughly 430,000 distinct CDR3 sequences, less than 40% of them singletons. Material: blood. The receptors here all came from a girl aged 2 to 10 with multiple sclerosis.

This clonotype was counted a single time. The chain links TRBV5-5 to TRBJ1-2; D is undetermined. V was trimmed by 3 bases and J by 3 bases, leaving 24 bases between them. This CDR3 is built from 18 residues. Per germline, CDR1 SGHKS and CDR2 YYEKEE (reference sequence). CDR3 DNA: TGTGCCAGCAGCTGGACTGGATTACCGGGAGATAGAGACTATGGCTACACCTTC. Amino acid sequence: CASSWTGLPGDRDYGYTF.

The rearrangement uses TRBV6-1 and TRBJ2-7; D is possibly TRBD2 (8 bases). The DNA end is a closer match to TRBJ2-5, so the J assignment may be wrong. This CDR3 has 16 residues. Germline V gene sequence: CDR1 MNHNS, CDR2 SASEGT. The DNA for the CDR3 is TGTGCCAGCAGTGAAAACCAGGGACAGCGGGGGAAGACCCAGTACTTC. This gives the protein CASSENQGQRGKTQYF.

The count of this clonotype is one. The genes are TRBV27 and TRBJ2-3; TRBD1 matches 8 bases. Germline V gives CDR1 MNHEY, CDR2 SMNVEV (reference sequence). This CDR3 comprises 14 residues. The ends lost 9 bases at V and 0 bases at J; junction bases unmatched: 5. In nucleotides, the CDR3 is TGTGCCAGTCGCCGGGACAGGAGCACAGATACGCAGTATTTT. It specifies CASRRDRSTDTQYF.

This chain uses TRBV6-2 or TRBV6-3 with TRBJ2-3, with D maybe TRBD2 (6 bases). The V gene's germline CDR1 is MNHEY and CDR2 SVGEGT. V dropped 1 base and J dropped 0 bases, with 11 bases sitting between them. The CDR3 runs 16 residues. CDR3 region: CASSYYTGVSTDTQYF. In DNA, the CDR3 is TGTGCCAGCAGTTACTATACGGGAGTAAGCACAGATACGCAGTATTTT.

Only a few counts were recorded for this clonotype. The chain combines TRBV29-1 with TRBJ2-5, with D perhaps TRBD2 (7 bases). This CDR3 contains 15 residues. In germline, CDR1 is SQVTM, CDR2 ANQGSEA. The V gene lost 4 bases and the J gene lost 7 bases, with 22 bases spanning the gap. The CDR3 region is CSVVPRGGAGGTQYF. The CDR3 DNA is TGCAGCGTTGTCCCCCGTGGGGGGGCAGGCGGGACCCAGTACTTC.

The chain recombines TRBV3-1 with TRBJ2-5; 7 bases fit TRBD1. CDR3 length: 17 amino acids. Germline V gene sequence: CDR1 LGHDT, CDR2 YNNKEL (reference sequence). Trimming cost V 0 bases and J 2 bases; bases outside gene matches: 9. The CDR3 DNA reads TGTGCCAGCAGCCAAGATGACGTCAGGGGGTGGCAAGAGACCCAGTACTTC. Encoded protein: CASSQDDVRGWQETQYF.

The gene calls are TRBV5-5 and TRBJ2-7; 9 bases align to TRBD1. The length of the CDR3 is 15 residues. Per germline, CDR1 SGHKS and CDR2 YYEKEE (reference sequence). V lost 1 base, J lost 2 bases, and 4 bases stayed unmatched. DNA of the CDR3: TGTGCCAGCAGCTTGTTGGGACAGGGTACCTACGAGCAGTACTTC. Translating it yields CASSLLGQGTYEQYF.

The chain couples TRBV29-1 to TRBJ1-1; no clear D. There are 15 residues in the CDR3. Per the germline V gene, CDR1 is SQVTM and CDR2 is ANQGSEA. Trimming removed 4 bases from V and 0 bases from J, with 15 bases in between. CDR3 coding DNA: TGCAGCGTTGGGGTACGATTTGTCGTGAACACTGAAGCTTTCTTT. Translation gives CSVGVRFVVNTEAFF.

V and J are TRBV10-3 and TRBJ2-5, with 9 bases fitting TRBD2. Germline V gives CDR1 ENHRY, CDR2 SYGVKD. CDR3 length equals 13 residues. Trimming took 8 bases from V and 5 from J; bases not matched to a gene: 6. The CDR3 bases are TGTGCCATCGGAGTAGCGGGAGAGGAGACCCAGTACTTC. It is translated as CAIGVAGEETQYF.